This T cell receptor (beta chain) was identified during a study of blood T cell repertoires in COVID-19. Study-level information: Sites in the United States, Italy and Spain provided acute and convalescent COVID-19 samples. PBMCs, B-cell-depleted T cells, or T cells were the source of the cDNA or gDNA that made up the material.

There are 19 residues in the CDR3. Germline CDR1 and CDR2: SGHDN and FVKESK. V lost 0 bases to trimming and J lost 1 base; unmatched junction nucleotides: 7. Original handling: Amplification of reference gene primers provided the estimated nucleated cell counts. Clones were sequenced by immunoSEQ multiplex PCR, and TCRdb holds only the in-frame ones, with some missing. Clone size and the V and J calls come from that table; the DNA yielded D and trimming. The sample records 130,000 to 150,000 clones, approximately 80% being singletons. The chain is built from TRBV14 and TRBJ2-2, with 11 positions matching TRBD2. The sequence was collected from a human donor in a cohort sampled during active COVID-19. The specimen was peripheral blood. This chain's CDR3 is CASSQDLAGGPMNTGELFF. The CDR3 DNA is TGTGCCAGCAGCCAAGACCTAGCGGGGGGCCCGATGAACACCGGGGAGCTGTTTTTT. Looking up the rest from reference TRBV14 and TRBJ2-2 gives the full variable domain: EAGVTQFPSHSVIEKGQTVTLRCDPISGHDNLYWYRRVMGKEIKFLLHFVKESKQDESGMPNNRFLAERTGGTYSTLKVQPAELEDSGVYFCASSQDLAGGPMNTGELFFGEGSRLTVL.